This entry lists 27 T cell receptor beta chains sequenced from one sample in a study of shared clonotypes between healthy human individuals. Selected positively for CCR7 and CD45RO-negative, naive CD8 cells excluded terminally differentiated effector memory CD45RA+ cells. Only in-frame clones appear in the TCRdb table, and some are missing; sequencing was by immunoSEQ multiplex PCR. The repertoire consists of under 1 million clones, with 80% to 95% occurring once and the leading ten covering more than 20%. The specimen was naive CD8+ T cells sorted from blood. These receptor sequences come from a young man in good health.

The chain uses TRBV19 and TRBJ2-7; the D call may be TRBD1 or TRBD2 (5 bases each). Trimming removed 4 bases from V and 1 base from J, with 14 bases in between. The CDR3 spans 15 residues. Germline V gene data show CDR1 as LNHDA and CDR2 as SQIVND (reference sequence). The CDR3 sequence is CASSTLLGASYEQYF. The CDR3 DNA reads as TGTGCCAGTAGTACCCTTCTCGGGGCTTCCTACGAGCAGTACTTC.

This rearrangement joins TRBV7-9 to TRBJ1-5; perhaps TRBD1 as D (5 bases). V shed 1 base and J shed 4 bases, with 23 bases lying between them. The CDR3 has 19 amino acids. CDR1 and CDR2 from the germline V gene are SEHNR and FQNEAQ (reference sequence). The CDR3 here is CASSLGRFDNTGRNQPQHF. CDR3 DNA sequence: TGTGCCAGCAGCTTAGGGAGGTTTGATAATACAGGCCGGAATCAGCCCCAGCATTTT.

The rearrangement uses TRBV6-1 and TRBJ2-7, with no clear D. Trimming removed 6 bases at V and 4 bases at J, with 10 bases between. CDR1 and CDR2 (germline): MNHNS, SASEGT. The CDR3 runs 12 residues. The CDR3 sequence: CASRGISYEQYF. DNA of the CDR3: TGTGCCAGCAGGGGCATCAGTTACGAGCAGTACTTC.

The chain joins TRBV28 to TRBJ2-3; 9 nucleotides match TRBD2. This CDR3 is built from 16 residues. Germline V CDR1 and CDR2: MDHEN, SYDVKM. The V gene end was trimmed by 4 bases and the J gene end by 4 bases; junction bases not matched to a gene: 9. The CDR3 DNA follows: TGTGCCAGCAGTTCCTCGATCCTAGCGGGACCAGATACGCAGTATTTT. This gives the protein CASSSSILAGPDTQYF.

Here the CDR3 reads CARGRVEETQYF. The CDR3 DNA reads as TGTGCCAGAGGCAGGGTGGAAGAGACCCAGTACTTC. The chain couples TRBV2 to TRBJ2-5; weak D call: TRBD1 (5 bases). The CDR3 spans 12 residues. The germline V gene encodes CDR1 SNHLY and CDR2 FYNNEI. With 9 bases removed from V and 3 bases from J, the gap between germline ends came to 11 bases.

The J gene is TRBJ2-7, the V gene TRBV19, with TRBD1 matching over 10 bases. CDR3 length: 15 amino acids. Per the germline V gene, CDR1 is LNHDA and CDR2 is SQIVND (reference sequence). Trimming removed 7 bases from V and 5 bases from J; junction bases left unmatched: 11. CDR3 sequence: CASNTGTGVWNEQYF. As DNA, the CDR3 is TGTGCCAGTAATACTGGGACAGGGGTTTGGAACGAGCAGTACTTC.

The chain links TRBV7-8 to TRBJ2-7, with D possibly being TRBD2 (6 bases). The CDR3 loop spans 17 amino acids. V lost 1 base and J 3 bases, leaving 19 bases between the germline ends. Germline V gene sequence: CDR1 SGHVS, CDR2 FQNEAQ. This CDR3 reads CASSLGGGKLSFYEQYF. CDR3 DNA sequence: TGTGCCAGCAGCTTAGGAGGAGGGAAATTGTCGTTCTACGAGCAGTACTTC. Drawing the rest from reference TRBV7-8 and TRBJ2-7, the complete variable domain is GAGVSQSPRYKVAKRGQDVALRCDPISGHVSLFWYQQALGQGPEFLTYFQNEAQLDKSGLPSDRFFAERPEGSVSTLKIQRTQQEDSAVYLCASSLGGGKLSFYEQYFGPGTRLTVT.

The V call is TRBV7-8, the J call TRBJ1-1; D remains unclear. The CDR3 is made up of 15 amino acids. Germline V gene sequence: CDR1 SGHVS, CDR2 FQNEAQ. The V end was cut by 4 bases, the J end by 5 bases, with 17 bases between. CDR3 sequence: CASSYPGAGWTEAFF. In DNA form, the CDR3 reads TGTGCCAGCAGCTACCCGGGTGCTGGTTGGACTGAAGCTTTCTTT. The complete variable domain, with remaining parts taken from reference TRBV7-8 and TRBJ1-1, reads GAGVSQSPRYKVAKRGQDVALRCDPISGHVSLFWYQQALGQGPEFLTYFQNEAQLDKSGLPSDRFFAERPEGSVSTLKIQRTQQEDSAVYLCASSYPGAGWTEAFFGQGTRLTVV.

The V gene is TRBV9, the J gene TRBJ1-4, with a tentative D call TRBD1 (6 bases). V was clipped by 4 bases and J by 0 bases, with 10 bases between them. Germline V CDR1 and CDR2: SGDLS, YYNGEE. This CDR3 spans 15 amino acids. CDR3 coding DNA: TGTGCCAGCAGCTCAGGGGTTTCAACTAATGAAAAACTGTTTTTT. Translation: CASSSGVSTNEKLFF.

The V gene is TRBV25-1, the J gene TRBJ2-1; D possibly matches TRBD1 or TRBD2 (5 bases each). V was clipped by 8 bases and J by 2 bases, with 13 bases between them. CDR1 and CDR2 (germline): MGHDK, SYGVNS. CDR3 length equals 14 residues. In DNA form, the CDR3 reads TGTGCCAGCGACAGCGGCAGCACCTACAATGAGCAGTTCTTC. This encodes CASDSGSTYNEQFF.

CDR3 coding DNA: TGCGCCAGCAGCTTGGCTGAACTAGCGGGAGAGCAGTTCTTC. Amino acids: CASSLAELAGEQFF. The genes are TRBV5-1 and TRBJ2-1; TRBD2 matches at 10 bases. The CDR3 is made up of 14 amino acids. Germline-derived CDR1 and CDR2 are SGHRS and YFSETQ. With 0 bases clipped from V and 10 bases from J, the junction kept 4 bases outside the gene matches.

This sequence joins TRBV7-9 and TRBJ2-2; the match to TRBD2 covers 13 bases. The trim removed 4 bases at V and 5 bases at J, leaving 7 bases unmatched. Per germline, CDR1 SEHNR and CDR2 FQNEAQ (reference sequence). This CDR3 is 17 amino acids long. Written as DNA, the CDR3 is TGTGCCAGCAGCTCGCCGGGACTAGCGGGGATGACCGGGGAGCTGTTTTTT. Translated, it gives CASSSPGLAGMTGELFF.

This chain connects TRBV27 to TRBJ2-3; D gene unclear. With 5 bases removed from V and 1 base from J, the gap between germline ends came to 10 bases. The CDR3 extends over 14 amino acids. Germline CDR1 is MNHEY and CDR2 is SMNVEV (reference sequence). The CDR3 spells CASSPIQRTDTQYF. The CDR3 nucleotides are TGTGCCAGCAGTCCCATACAGCGCACAGATACGCAGTATTTT.

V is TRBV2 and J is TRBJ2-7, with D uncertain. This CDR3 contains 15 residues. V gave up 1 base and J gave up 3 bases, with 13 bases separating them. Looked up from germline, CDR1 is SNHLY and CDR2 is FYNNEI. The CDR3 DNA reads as TGTGCCAGCAGTGAAGGGTTAGCTACGAACTACGAGCAGTACTTC. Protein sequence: CASSEGLATNYEQYF.

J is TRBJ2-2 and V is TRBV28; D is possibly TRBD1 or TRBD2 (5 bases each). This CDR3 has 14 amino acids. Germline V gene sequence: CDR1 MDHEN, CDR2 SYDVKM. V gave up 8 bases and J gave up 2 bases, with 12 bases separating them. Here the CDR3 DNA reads TGTGCCAGCTCCGGGACGGTCAACACCGGGGAGCTGTTTTTT. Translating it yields CASSGTVNTGELFF.

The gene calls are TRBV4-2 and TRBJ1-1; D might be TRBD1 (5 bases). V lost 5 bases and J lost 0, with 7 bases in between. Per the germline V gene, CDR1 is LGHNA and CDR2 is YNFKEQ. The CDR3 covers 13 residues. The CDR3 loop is CASSGALNTEAFF. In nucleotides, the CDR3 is TGTGCCAGCAGCGGGGCTTTGAACACTGAAGCTTTCTTT.

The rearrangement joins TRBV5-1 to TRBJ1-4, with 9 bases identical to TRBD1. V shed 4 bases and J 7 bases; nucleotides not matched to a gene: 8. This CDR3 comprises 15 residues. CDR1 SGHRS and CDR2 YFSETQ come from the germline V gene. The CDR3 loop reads CASSVTGGHPEKLFF. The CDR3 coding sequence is TGCGCCAGCAGCGTTACAGGGGGCCATCCTGAAAAACTGTTTTTT.

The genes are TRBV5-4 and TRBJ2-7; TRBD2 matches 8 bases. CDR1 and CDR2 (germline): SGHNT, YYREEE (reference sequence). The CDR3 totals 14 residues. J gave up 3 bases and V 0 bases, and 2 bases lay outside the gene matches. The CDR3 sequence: CASSLVGRDYEQYF. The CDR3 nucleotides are TGTGCCAGCAGCTTGGTCGGGAGGGACTACGAGCAGTACTTC.

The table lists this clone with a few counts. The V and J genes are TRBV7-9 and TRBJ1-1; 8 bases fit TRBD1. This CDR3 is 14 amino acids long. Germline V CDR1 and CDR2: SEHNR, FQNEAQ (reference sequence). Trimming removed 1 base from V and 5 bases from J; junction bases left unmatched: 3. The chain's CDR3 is CASSLGQGQTEAFF. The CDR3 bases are TGTGCCAGCAGCTTAGGACAGGGGCAGACTGAAGCTTTCTTT. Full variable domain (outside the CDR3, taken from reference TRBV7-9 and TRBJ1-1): DTGVSQNPRHKITKRGQNVTFRCDPISEHNRLYWYRQTLGQGPEFLTYFQNEAQLEKSRLLSDRFSAERPKGSFSTLEIQRTEQGDSAMYLCASSLGQGQTEAFFGQGTRLTVV.

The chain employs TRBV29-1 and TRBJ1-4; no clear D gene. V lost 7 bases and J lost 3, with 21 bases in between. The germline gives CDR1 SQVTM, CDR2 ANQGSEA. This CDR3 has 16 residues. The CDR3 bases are TGCAGCGCCCGCGTAGCCCCCCCAAATTCTAATGAAAAACTGTTTTTT. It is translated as CSARVAPPNSNEKLFF. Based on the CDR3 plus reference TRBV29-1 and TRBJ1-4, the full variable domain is SAVISQKPSRDICQRGTSLTIQCQVDSQVTMMFWYRQQPGQSLTLIATANQGSEATYESGFVIDKFPISRPNLTFSTLTVSNMSPEDSSIYLCSARVAPPNSNEKLFFGSGTQLSVL.

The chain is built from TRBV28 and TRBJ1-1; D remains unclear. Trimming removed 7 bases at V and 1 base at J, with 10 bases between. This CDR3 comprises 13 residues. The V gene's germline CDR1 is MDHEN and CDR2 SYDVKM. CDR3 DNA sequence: TGTGCCAGCACCGAGGAATCGAACACTGAAGCTTTCTTT. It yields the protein CASTEESNTEAFF. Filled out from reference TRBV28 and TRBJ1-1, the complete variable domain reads DVKVTQSSRYLVKRTGEKVFLECVQDMDHENMFWYRQDPGLGLRLIYFSYDVKMKEKGDIPEGYSVSREKKERFSLILESASTNQTSMYLCASTEESNTEAFFGQGTRLTVV.

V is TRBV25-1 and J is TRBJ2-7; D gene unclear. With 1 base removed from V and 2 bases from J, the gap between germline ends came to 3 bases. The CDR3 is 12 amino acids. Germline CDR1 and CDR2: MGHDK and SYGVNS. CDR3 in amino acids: CASSESAYEQYF. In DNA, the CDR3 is TGTGCCAGCAGTGAATCTGCCTACGAGCAGTACTTC.

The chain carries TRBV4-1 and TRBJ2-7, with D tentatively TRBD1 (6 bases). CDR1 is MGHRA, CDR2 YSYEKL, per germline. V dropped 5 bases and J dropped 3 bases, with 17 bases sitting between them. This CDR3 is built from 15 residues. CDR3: CASSSGWGPSYEQYF. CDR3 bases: TGCGCCAGCAGCTCGGGATGGGGGCCAAGCTACGAGCAGTACTTC.

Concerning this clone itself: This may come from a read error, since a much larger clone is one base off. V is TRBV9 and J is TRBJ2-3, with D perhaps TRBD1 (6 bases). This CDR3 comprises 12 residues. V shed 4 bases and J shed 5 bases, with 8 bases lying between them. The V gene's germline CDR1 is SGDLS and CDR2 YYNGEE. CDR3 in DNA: TGTGCCAGCAGCCTAGGGGGAGATACGCAGTATTTT. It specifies CASSLGGDTQYF.

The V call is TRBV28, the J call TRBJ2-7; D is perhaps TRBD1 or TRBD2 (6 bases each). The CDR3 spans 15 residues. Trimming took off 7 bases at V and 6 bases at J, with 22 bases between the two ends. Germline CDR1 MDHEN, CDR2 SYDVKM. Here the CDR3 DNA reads TGTGCCAGCACCCTGGGGGGCTTTCGACGGGCCGAGCAGTACTTC. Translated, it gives CASTLGGFRRAEQYF.

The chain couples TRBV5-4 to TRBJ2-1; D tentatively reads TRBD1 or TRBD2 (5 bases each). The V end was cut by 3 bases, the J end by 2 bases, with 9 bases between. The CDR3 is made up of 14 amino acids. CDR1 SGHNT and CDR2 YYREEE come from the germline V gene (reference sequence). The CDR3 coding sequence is TGTGCCAGCAGCTGGGACCTTCCCTACAATGAGCAGTTCTTC. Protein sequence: CASSWDLPYNEQFF.

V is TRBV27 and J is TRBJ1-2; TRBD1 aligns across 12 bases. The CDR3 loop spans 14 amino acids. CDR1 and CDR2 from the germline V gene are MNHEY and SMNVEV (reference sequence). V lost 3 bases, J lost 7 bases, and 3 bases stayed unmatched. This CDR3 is CASSFGTGGVGYTF. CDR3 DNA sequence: TGTGCCAGCAGTTTCGGGACAGGGGGCGTTGGCTACACCTTC.